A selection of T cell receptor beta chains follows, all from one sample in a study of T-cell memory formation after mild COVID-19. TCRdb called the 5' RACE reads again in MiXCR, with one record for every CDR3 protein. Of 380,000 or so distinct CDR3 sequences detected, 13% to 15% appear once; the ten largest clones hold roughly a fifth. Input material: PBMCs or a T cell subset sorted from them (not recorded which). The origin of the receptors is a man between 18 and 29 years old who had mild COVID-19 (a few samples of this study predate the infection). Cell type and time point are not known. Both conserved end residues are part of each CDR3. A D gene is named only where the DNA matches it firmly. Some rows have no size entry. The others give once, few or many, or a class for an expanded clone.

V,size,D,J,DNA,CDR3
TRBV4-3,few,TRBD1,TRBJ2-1,TGCGCCAGCAGCCAGGAAGGGACAGGGGGCTCCTACAATGAGCAGTTCTTC,CASSQEGTGGSYNEQFF
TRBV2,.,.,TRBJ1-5,TGTGCCAGCACAGGGGAGGCAGGACAGCGAGATCAGCCCCAGCATTTT,CASTGEAGQRDQPQHF
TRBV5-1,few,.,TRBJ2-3,TGCGCCAGCAGCGTGGACGACGGCACAGATACGCAGTATTTT,CASSVDDGTDTQYF
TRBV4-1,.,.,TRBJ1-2,TGCGCCAGCAGCCATGATGGCGGGGGCGCCTTTGGCTACACCTTC,CASSHDGGGAFGYTF
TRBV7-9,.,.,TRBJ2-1,TGTGCCAGAGCAGGGCCCTCTACCAATGAGCAGTTCTTC,CARAGPSTNEQFF
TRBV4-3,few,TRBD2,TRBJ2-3,TGCGCCAGCAGCGGGAGAGCTGGCGGGGGGGCCGAGGATACGCAGTATTTT,CASSGRAGGGAEDTQYF
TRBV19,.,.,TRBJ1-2,TGTGCCAGTAGTAAAAGTTCTAACTATGGCTACACCTTC,CASSKSSNYGYTF
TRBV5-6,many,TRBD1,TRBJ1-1,TGTGCCAGTAACCCTCCGGGACAGGGGAACGAAGCTTTCTTT,CASNPPGQGNEAFF
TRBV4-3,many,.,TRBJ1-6,TGCGCCAGCAGACCCGGACGGAGCTCCTATAATTCACCCCTCCACTTT,CASRPGRSSYNSPLHF
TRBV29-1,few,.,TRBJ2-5,TGCAGCGTTGAACCCAACCAAGAGACCCAGTACTTC,CSVEPNQETQYF
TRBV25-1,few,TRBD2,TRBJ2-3,TGTGCCAGCAGGGGGTCTGTTTCGCGGGGGGCCACAGATACGCAGTATTTT,CASRGSVSRGATDTQYF
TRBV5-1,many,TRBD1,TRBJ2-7,TGCGCCAGCAGCCGACAGGGGGCCAGGGACGAGCAGTACTTC,CASSRQGARDEQYF
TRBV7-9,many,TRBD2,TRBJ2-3,TGTGCCAGCAGCCCTCGCCCTAGCGGGACAGATACGCAGTATTTT,CASSPRPSGTDTQYF
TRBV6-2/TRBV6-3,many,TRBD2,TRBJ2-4,TGTGCCAGCAGTTACTCTACAAGCGGGGCCTCCAAAAACATTCAGTACTTC,CASSYSTSGASKNIQYF
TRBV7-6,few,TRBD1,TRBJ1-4,TGTGCCAGCAGCTTACGGACAGGTCCCGATGAAAAACTGTTTTTT,CASSLRTGPDEKLFF
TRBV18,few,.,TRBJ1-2,TGTGCCAGCTCACCACCGCGCGACAGAGCTAACTATGGCTACACCTTC,CASSPPRDRANYGYTF
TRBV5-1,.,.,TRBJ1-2,TGCGCCAGCAGCTTGAAAGGGTACTATGGCTACACCTTC,CASSLKGYYGYTF
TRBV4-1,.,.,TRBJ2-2,TGCGCCAGCAGGCCGCTTACAGCGAACACCGGGGAGCTGTTTTTT,CASRPLTANTGELFF
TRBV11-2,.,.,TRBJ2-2,TGTGCCAGCAGCCCTAGTGGGGGGATGAACACCGGGGAGCTGTTTTTT,CASSPSGGMNTGELFF
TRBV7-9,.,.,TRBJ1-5,TGTGCCAGCAGCTCACAGGGCTACAATCAGCCCCAGCATTTT,CASSSQGYNQPQHF
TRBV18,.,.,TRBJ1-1,TGTGCCAGCGCAGGGACCGACCTCGAAGCTTTCTTT,CASAGTDLEAFF
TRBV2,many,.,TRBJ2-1,TGTGCCAGCGGCGGCATCCAGGGTCTTCTGGTCAATGAGCAGTTCTTC,CASGGIQGLLVNEQFF
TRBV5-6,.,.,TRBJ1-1,TGTGCCAGCAGCTTTCCGGGGGCACACCGGGGGAACACTGAAGCTTTCTTT,CASSFPGAHRGNTEAFF
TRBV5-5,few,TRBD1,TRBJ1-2,TGTGCCAGCAGCGTCCAGGGGGCCAGGGGTTATGGCTACACCTTC,CASSVQGARGYGYTF
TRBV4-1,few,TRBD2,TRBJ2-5,TGCGCCAGCAGCCAAGTCGCACTAGCGGGGGTGAAGTACTTC,CASSQVALAGVKYF
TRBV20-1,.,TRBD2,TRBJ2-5,TGCAGTATGCCCGGGCGACTAGCGGACCACCCCAGGGAGACCCAGTACTTC,CSMPGRLADHPRETQYF
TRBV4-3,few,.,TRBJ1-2,TGCGCCAGCAGCCAAGATCTGGGCAGGGGCTATGGCTACACCTTC,CASSQDLGRGYGYTF
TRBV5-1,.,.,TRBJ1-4,TGCGCCAGCAGCGGGGGTTTGTCCCTGGCTAATGAAAAACTGTTTTTT,CASSGGLSLANEKLFF
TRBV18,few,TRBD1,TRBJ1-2,TGTGCCAGCTCACCAGACAGGGGAGGCGGTGGCTACACCTTC,CASSPDRGGGGYTF
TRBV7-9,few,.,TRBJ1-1,TGTGCCAGCAGCTTAGCGGCCCGAGGAGCTGAAGCTTTCTTT,CASSLAARGAEAFF
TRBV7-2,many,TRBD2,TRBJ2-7,TGTGCCAGCAGTGTTTCCGGGACTAGGTCCTACGAGCAGTACTTC,CASSVSGTRSYEQYF
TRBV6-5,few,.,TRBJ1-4,TGTGCCAGCAGTTCCGGGGTTGGTGCTGAAAAACTGTTTTTT,CASSSGVGAEKLFF
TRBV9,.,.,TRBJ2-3,TGTGCCAGCAGCGTAGGGCTAGCGGATACGCAGTATTTT,CASSVGLADTQYF